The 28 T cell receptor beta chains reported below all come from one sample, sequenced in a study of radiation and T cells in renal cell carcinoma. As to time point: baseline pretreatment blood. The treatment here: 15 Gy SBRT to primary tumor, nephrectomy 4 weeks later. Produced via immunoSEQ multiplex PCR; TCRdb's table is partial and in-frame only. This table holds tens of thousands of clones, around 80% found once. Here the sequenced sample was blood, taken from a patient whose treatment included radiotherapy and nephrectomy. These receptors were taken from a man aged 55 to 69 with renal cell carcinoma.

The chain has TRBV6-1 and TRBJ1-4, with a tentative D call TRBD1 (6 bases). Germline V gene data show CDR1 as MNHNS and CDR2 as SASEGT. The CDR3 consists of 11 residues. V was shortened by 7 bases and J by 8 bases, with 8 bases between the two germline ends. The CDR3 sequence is CASIGGEKLFF. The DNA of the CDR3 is TGTGCCAGCATTGGGGGCGAAAAACTGTTTTTT.

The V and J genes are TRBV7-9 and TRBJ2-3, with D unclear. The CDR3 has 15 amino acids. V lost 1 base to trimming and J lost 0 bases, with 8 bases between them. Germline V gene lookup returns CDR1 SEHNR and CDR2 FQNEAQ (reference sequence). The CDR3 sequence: CASSLVAASTDTQYF. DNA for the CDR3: TGTGCCAGCAGCTTAGTCGCGGCTAGCACAGATACGCAGTATTTT.

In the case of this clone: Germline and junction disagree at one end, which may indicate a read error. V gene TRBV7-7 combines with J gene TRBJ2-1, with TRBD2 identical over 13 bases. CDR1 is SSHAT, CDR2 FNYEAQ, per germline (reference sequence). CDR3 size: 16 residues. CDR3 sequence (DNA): TGTGCTAGCAGCAGGGGACTAGCGGGAACCTACAATGAGCAGTTCTTC. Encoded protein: CASSRGLAGTYNEQFF. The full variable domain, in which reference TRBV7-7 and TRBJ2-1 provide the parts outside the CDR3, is GAGVSQSPRYKVTKRGQDVTLRCDPISSHATLYWYQQALGQGPEFLTYFNYEAQPDKSGLPSDRFSAERPEGSISTLTIQRTEQRDSAMYRCASSRGLAGTYNEQFFGPGTRLTVL.

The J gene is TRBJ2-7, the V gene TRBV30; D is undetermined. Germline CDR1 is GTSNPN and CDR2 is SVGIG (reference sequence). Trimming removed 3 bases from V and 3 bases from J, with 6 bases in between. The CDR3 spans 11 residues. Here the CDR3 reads CAWSYLYEQYF. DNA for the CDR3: TGTGCCTGGAGCTACCTCTACGAGCAGTACTTC.

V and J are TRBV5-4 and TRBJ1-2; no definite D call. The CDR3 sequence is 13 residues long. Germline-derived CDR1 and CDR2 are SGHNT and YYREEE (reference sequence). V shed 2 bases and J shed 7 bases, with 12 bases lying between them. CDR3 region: CASSFGVESGYTF. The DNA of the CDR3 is TGTGCCAGCAGCTTCGGAGTAGAGTCTGGCTACACCTTC.

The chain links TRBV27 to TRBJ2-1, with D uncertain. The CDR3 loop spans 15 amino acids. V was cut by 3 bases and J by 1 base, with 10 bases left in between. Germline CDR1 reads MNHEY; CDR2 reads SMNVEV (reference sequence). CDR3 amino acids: CASSFVRVSYNEQFF. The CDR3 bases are TGTGCCAGCAGTTTCGTGCGCGTTTCCTACAATGAGCAGTTCTTC.

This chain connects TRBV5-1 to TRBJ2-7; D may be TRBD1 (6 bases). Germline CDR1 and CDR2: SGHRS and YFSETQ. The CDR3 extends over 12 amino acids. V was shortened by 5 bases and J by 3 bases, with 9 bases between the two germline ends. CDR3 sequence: CASSKQGYEQYF. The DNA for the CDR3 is TGCGCCAGCAGTAAACAGGGCTACGAGCAGTACTTC.

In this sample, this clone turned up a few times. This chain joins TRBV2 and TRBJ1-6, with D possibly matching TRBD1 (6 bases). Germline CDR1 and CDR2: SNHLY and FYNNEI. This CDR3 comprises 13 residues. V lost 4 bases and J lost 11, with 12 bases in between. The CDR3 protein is CASSGQVDTPLHF. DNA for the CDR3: TGTGCCAGCAGTGGACAGGTGGATACACCCCTCCACTTT.

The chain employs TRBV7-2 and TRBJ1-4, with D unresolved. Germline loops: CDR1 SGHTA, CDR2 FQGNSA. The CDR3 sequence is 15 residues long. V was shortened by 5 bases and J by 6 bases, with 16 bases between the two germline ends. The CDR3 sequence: CASSPGPQEHEKLFF. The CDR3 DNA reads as TGTGCCAGCAGCCCAGGCCCTCAGGAGCATGAAAAACTGTTTTTT.

The CDR3 protein is CASSQGPGQGTYEQYF. As DNA, the CDR3 is TGCGCCAGCAGCCAAGGTCCGGGACAGGGCACCTACGAGCAGTACTTC. V is TRBV4-1 and J is TRBJ2-7, with 9 positions matching TRBD1. The V gene's germline CDR1 is MGHRA and CDR2 YSYEKL. The junction had 6 bases not matched to a gene; V was cut back by 1 base and J by 2 bases. The CDR3 extends over 16 amino acids.

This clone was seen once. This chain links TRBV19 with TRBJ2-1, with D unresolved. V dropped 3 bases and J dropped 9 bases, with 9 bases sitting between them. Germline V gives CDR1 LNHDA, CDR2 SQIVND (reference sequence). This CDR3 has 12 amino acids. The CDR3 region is CASSIKLGEQFF. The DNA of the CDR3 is TGTGCCAGTAGTATCAAGCTAGGTGAGCAGTTCTTC.

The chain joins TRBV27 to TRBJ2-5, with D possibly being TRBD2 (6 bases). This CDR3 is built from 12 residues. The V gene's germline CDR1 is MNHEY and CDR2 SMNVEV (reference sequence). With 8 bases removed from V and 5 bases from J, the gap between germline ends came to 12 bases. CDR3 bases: TGTGCCAGCTCGAGAAGCGGGGAGACCCAGTACTTC. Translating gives CASSRSGETQYF.

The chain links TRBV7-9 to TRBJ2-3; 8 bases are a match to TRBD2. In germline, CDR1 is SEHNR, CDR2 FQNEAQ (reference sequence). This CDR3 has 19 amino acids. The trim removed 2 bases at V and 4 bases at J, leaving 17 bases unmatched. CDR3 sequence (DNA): TGTGCCAGCAGCTTACCCACCAATTTATTAGCGGGGCACGCAGATACGCAGTATTTT. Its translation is CASSLPTNLLAGHADTQYF.

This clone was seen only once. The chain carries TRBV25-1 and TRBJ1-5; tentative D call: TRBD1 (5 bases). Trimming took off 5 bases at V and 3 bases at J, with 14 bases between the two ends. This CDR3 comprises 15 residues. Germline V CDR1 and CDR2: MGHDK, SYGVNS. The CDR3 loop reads CASSTSTAANQPQHF. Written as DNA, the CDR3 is TGTGCCAGCAGTACATCGACAGCTGCCAATCAGCCCCAGCATTTT. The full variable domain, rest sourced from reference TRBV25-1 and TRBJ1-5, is EADIYQTPRYLVIGTGKKITLECSQTMGHDKMYWYQQDPGMELHLIHYSYGVNSTEKGDLSSESTVSRIRTEHFPLTLESARPSHTSQYLCASSTSTAANQPQHFGDGTRLSIL.

The CDR3 region is CSKGESGGRLGEQYF. The CDR3 nucleotides read TGTTCTAAAGGGGAGTCGGGCGGGAGATTGGGCGAGCAGTACTTC. This chain uses TRBV6-5 with TRBJ2-7; 7 bases fit TRBD2. Germline V gene data show CDR1 as MNHEY and CDR2 as SVGAGI. The CDR3 is 15 amino acids.

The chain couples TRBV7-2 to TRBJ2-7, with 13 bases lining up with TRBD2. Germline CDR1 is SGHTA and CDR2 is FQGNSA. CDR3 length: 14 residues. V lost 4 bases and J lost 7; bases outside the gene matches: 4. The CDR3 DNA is TGTGCCAGCAGCTCCGGGACTAGCGGGACTGAGCAGTACTTC. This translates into CASSSGTSGTEQYF. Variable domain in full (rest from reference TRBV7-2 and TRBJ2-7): GAGVSQSPSNKVTEKGKDVELRCDPISGHTALYWYRQSLGQGLEFLIYFQGNSAPDKSGLPSDRFSAERTGGSVSTLTIQRTQQEDSAVYLCASSSGTSGTEQYFGPGTRLTVT.

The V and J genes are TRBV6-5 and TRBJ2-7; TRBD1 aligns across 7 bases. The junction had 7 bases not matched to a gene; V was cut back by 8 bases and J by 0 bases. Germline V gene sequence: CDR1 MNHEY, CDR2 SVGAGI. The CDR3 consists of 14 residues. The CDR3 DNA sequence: TGTGCCAGCGGGGGCAGGGGGTTCTCCTACGAGCAGTACTTC. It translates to CASGGRGFSYEQYF.

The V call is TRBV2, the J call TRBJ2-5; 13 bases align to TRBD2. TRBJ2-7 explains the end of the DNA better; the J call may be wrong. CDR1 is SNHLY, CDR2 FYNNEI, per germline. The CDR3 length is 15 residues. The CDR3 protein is CASAIGTSGNYEQYF. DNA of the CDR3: TGTGCCAGCGCCATTGGGACTAGCGGGAATTACGAGCAGTACTTC.

The CDR3 spells CASSLGFLAGIGETQYF. For the CDR3, the DNA is TGTGCCAGCAGCTTAGGGTTTTTAGCTGGGATCGGAGAGACCCAGTACTTC. V and J are TRBV7-8 and TRBJ2-5, with D unclear. With 1 base removed from V and 4 bases from J, the gap between germline ends came to 19 bases. The length of the CDR3 is 17 residues. Germline CDR1 is SGHVS and CDR2 is FQNEAQ.

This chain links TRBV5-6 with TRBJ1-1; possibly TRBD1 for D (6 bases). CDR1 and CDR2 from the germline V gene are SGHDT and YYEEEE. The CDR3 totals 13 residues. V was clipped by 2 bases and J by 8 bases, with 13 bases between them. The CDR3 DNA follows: TGTGCCAGCAGCTTTATTCCGGGACACGAAGCTTTCTTT. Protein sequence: CASSFIPGHEAFF.

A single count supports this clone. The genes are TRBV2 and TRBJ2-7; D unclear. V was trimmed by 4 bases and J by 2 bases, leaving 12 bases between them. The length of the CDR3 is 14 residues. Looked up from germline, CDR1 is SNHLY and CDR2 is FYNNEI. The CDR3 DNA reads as TGTGCCAGCAGTGTGATGACCGCAACCTACGAGCAGTACTTC. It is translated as CASSVMTATYEQYF.

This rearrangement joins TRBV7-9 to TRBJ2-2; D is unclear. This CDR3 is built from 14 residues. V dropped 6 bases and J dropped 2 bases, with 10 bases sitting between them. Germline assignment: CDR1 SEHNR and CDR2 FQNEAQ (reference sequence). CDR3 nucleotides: TGTGCCAGCAGAAACTACGTCAACACCGGGGAGCTGTTTTTT. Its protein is CASRNYVNTGELFF.

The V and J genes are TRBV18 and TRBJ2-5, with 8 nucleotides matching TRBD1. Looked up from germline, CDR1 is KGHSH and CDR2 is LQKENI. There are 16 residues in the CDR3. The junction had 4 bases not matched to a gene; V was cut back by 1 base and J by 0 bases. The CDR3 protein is CASSPRDRNYQETQYF. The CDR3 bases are TGTGCCAGCTCACCACGGGACAGGAATTACCAAGAGACCCAGTACTTC.

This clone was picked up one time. The CDR3 spells CAITGQANQPQHF. Here the CDR3 DNA reads TGTGCCATTACGGGACAGGCCAATCAGCCCCAGCATTTT. This chain uses TRBV28 with TRBJ1-5; 8 nucleotides agree with TRBD1. With V trimmed by 10 bases and J by 3 bases, 5 bases remained unmatched. The length of the CDR3 is 13 residues. Germline V gene sequence: CDR1 MDHEN, CDR2 SYDVKM.

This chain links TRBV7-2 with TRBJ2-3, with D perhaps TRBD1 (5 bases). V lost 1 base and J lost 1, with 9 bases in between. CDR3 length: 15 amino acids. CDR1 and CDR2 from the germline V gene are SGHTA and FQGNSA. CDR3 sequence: CASSLGPGRTDTQYF. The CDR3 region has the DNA TGTGCCAGCAGCTTAGGGCCAGGGCGCACAGATACGCAGTATTTT.

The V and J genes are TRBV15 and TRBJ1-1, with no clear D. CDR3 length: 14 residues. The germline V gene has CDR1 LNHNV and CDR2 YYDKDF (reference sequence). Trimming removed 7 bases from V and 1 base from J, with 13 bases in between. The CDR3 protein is CATNQDTSNTEAFF. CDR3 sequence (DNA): TGTGCCACCAACCAAGACACCTCGAACACTGAAGCTTTCTTT.

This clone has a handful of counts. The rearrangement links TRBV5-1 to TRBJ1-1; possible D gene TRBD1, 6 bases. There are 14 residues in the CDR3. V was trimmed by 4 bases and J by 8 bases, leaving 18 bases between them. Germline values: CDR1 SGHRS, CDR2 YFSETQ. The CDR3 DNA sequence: TGCGCCAGCAGCGACCTTAGAGGGGGTCCAGAAGCTTTCTTT. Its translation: CASSDLRGGPEAFF. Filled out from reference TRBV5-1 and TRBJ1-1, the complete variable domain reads KAGVTQTPRYLIKTRGQQVTLSCSPISGHRSVSWYQQTPGQGLQFLFEYFSETQRNKGNFPGRFSGRQFSNSRSEMNVSTLELGDSALYLCASSDLRGGPEAFFGQGTRLTVV.

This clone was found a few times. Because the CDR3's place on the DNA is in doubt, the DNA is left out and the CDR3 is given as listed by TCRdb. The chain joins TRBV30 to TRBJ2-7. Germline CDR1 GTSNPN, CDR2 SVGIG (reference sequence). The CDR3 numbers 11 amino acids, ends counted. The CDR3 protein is CAWAPGTTLNF.